This entry lists 21 T cell receptor beta chains sequenced from one sample in a study of identical twins. TCRdb re-called the 5' RACE reads through MiXCR, storing one row per CDR3 protein. Altogether roughly 690,000 distinct CDR3 sequences are present, 5.5% to 6.5% being singletons, with the ten largest covering roughly 2%. Sequencing was done on a sample of naive T cells sorted from blood. Receptor source: a man in his late teens or twenties in good health.

This clonotype was detected many times. The chain's CDR3 is CASSLGSGRYYNEQFF. As DNA, the CDR3 is TGTGCCAGCAGTTTAGGGTCTGGGCGGTACTACAATGAGCAGTTCTTC. This chain uses TRBV27 with TRBJ2-1; D remains ambiguous. This CDR3 contains 16 residues. CDR1 and CDR2 (germline): MNHEY, SMNVEV (reference sequence). V was trimmed by 2 bases and J by 3 bases, leaving 14 bases between them.

This clonotype was picked up many times. V usage is TRBV5-1 and J usage is TRBJ2-7; 11 nucleotides line up with TRBD1. V lost 3 bases and J lost 0; bases outside the gene matches: 2. Germline values: CDR1 SGHRS, CDR2 YFSETQ. The CDR3 loop spans 15 amino acids. CDR3: CASSWDRGGSYEQYF. The CDR3 coding sequence is TGCGCCAGCAGCTGGGACAGGGGGGGCTCCTACGAGCAGTACTTC.

V gene TRBV24-1 combines with J gene TRBJ2-7; TRBD1 aligns across 8 bases. Germline V gene sequence: CDR1 KGHDR, CDR2 SFDVKD. Trimming took 7 bases from V and 7 from J; bases not matched to a gene: 5. This CDR3 is built from 12 residues. The CDR3 DNA reads as TGTGCCACCAGCGGACAGGGTTGGGAGCAGTACGTC. The encoded protein is CATSGQGWEQYV.

This clonotype was counted a few times. This sequence joins TRBV20-1 and TRBJ2-3; D remains ambiguous. Looked up from germline, CDR1 is DFQATT and CDR2 is SNEGSKA (reference sequence). The V end was cut by 2 bases, the J end by 2 bases, with 17 bases between. The CDR3 is 16 residues long. The CDR3 coding sequence is TGCAGTGCTAGATCCACCGAGCTTGCGATCACAGATACGCAGTATTTT. It is translated as CSARSTELAITDTQYF.

This clonotype was detected many times. The chain joins TRBV11-2 to TRBJ2-7; TRBD2 aligns across 9 bases. Germline V lookup: CDR1 SGHAT, CDR2 FQNNGV. J lost 7 bases, V lost 1 base, and 2 bases had no gene match. The length of the CDR3 is 13 residues. CDR3: CASSLAGLAEQYV. Here the CDR3 DNA reads TGTGCCAGCAGCTTAGCTGGACTAGCGGAGCAGTACGTC.

There are many counts of this clonotype. V gene TRBV6-2 or TRBV6-3 combines with J gene TRBJ2-4; a weak D match, TRBD2 (5 bases). The germline V gene has CDR1 MNHEY and CDR2 SVGEGT. Trimming pared 2 bases from V and 6 bases from J, leaving 5 bases between. The CDR3 loop spans 12 amino acids. CDR3 sequence: CASSYAGNIQYF. CDR3 nucleotide sequence: TGTGCCAGCAGTTACGCGGGAAACATTCAGTACTTC.

In its sample, this clonotype was seen many times. The V call is TRBV20-1, the J call TRBJ2-5; D not resolved. The CDR3 totals 11 residues. V was pared by 4 bases and J by 5 bases, with 8 bases between. The germline CDR1 and CDR2 sequences are DFQATT and SNEGSKA (reference sequence). The CDR3: CSAIVSETQYF. The DNA of the CDR3 is TGCAGTGCTATTGTTTCGGAGACCCAGTACTTC.

This clonotype was recorded a few times. The chain employs TRBV5-1 and TRBJ2-7; unclear D gene. Germline values: CDR1 SGHRS, CDR2 YFSETQ. The CDR3 is made up of 16 amino acids. Between the trimmed V and J ends, which lost 0 bases and 0 bases, there was a span of 13 bases. This CDR3 reads CASSLALSDFSYEQYF. DNA for the CDR3: TGCGCCAGCAGCTTGGCCCTGTCAGATTTCTCCTACGAGCAGTACTTC.

This clonotype was recorded at least ten times. This rearrangement joins TRBV5-1 to TRBJ2-2; TRBD2 aligns across 7 bases. Germline CDR1 is SGHRS and CDR2 is YFSETQ. V lost 3 bases to trimming and J lost 0 bases; unmatched junction nucleotides: 2. This CDR3 comprises 15 residues. CDR3 amino acids: CASSSGGTNTGELFF. For the CDR3, the DNA is TGCGCCAGCAGCTCCGGGGGGACGAACACCGGGGAGCTGTTTTTT.

At least ten counts were recorded for this clonotype. V and J are TRBV18 and TRBJ2-7, with D uncertain. V lost 3 bases and J 0 bases, leaving 9 bases between the germline ends. Per germline, CDR1 KGHSH and CDR2 LQKENI. There are 14 residues in the CDR3. The CDR3 loop is CASSPGKSSYEQYV. CDR3 nucleotides: TGTGCCAGCTCACCGGGAAAAAGCTCCTACGAGCAGTACGTC.

The chain uses TRBV7-8 and TRBJ2-1; 12 bases map to TRBD2. Germline V CDR1 and CDR2: SGHVS, FQNEAQ. This CDR3 region has 18 residues. The V and J ends lost 5 bases and 6 bases, in that order; junction bases with no gene match: 14. This CDR3 is CASSIRGTSGPNGNEQFF. The CDR3 DNA follows: TGTGCCAGCAGCATTAGGGGGACTAGCGGGCCCAATGGCAATGAGCAGTTCTTC. Filled out from reference TRBV7-8 and TRBJ2-1, the complete variable domain reads GAGVSQSPRYKVAKRGQDVALRCDPISGHVSLFWYQQALGQGPEFLTYFQNEAQLDKSGLPSDRFFAERPEGSVSTLKIQRTQQEDSAVYLCASSIRGTSGPNGNEQFFGPGTRLTVL.

The CDR3 protein is CASSSGLAGDEQYV. The CDR3 region has the DNA TGTGCCAGCAGTTCTGGACTAGCGGGAGACGAGCAGTACGTC. The rearrangement links TRBV12-3 or TRBV12-4 to TRBJ2-7; TRBD2 matches 13 bases. The CDR3 runs 14 residues. Trimming took 4 bases from V and 5 from J; bases not matched to a gene: 2.

This clonotype has a count of ten or more. V and J are TRBV21-1 and TRBJ2-7; no DNA check was done on the table's D call, TRBD2. TRBV21-1 is flagged as a pseudogene. The CDR3 totals 17 residues. CDR3 sequence reads: CASTLGLAGGGFYEQYV. The CDR3 DNA reads as TGTGCCAGCACCCTGGGACTAGCGGGAGGGGGATTCTACGAGCAGTACGTC.

This sequence joins TRBV20-1 and TRBJ2-4; TRBD1 agrees at 10 bases. The CDR3 totals 16 residues. With 1 base clipped from V and 9 bases from J, the junction kept 12 bases outside the gene matches. Germline V gene data show CDR1 as DFQATT and CDR2 as SNEGSKA (reference sequence). DNA for the CDR3: TGCAGTGCTAGAGGTGCCGGACAGGGGGAACTTCGCATTCAGTACTTC. Translating it yields CSARGAGQGELRIQYF.

This clonotype was recorded many times. This chain joins TRBV4-2 and TRBJ2-1; D unresolved. The germline V gene has CDR1 LGHNA and CDR2 YNFKEQ. This CDR3 is 18 amino acids long. V lost 0 bases and J 0 bases, leaving 15 bases between the germline ends. CDR3 region: CASSQDTNSPSSYNEQFF. The CDR3 nucleotides are TGTGCCAGCAGCCAAGATACAAACAGCCCGAGCTCCTACAATGAGCAGTTCTTC.

This clonotype was seen a handful of times. The chain uses TRBV12-3 or TRBV12-4 and TRBJ1-4; the match to TRBD1 covers 7 bases. The junction had 3 bases not matched to a gene; V was cut back by 6 bases and J by 5 bases. This CDR3 spans 13 amino acids. The CDR3 nucleotides read TGTGCCAGCAGCAACAGGGGAAATGAAAAACTGTTTTTT. It translates to CASSNRGNEKLFF.

This clonotype was seen ten or more times. J is TRBJ2-7 and V is TRBV5-1; D gene ambiguous. The CDR3 length is 14 residues. V lost 0 bases and J 1 base, leaving 8 bases between the germline ends. Germline V gene sequence: CDR1 SGHRS, CDR2 YFSETQ. The CDR3 nucleotides read TGCGCCAGCAGCTTGGGTGGTCAGTCCTACGAGCAGTACGTC. Residues: CASSLGGQSYEQYV.

This clonotype was recorded many times. This chain uses TRBV12-3 or TRBV12-4 with TRBJ1-3; no reliable D call. This CDR3 region has 13 residues. Between the trimmed V and J ends, which lost 8 bases and 5 bases, there was a span of 13 bases. The CDR3 DNA reads as TGTGCCAGCTGTGGTGCAGAAAGAAACACCATATATTTT. Encoded protein: CASCGAERNTIYF.

This clonotype was seen many times. This rearrangement joins TRBV28 to TRBJ2-7, with TRBD1 matching 7 bases. Germline V gives CDR1 MDHEN, CDR2 SYDVKM. CDR3 size: 14 residues. V lost 9 bases, J lost 2 bases, and 10 bases stayed unmatched. Here the CDR3 reads CASCDRDSPYEQYF. CDR3 DNA sequence: TGTGCCAGTTGTGACCGGGACAGCCCCTACGAGCAGTACTTC.

This clonotype was seen a few times. The chain uses TRBV6-2 or TRBV6-3 and TRBJ2-2, with TRBD1 identical over 9 bases. The V segment lost 5 bases and the J segment 5 bases; nucleotides outside the gene matches: 9. The length of the CDR3 is 16 residues. Germline values: CDR1 MNHEY, CDR2 SVGEGT. The CDR3 protein is CASSQARDRATGELFF. The CDR3 bases are TGTGCCAGCAGTCAAGCCAGGGACAGGGCTACCGGGGAGCTGTTTTTT.

This clonotype came up a few times. The chain joins TRBV12-3 or TRBV12-4 to TRBJ1-1; no firm D call. Deletions cut 4 bases from V and 8 bases from J, with 17 bases between. This CDR3 region has 14 residues. The CDR3 DNA sequence: TGTGCCAGCAGTTACGAAGGCCCCTTCACCGAAGCTTTCTTT. Translation gives CASSYEGPFTEAFF.